A single sample gave rise to the 24 T cell receptor beta chains below, sequenced in a study of chemoradiotherapy in HPV16-positive cancers. Data came from immunoSEQ multiplex PCR; TCRdb stores just in-frame clones and leaves some out. Among approximately 9,300 clones, roughly 65% were seen once, and the ten largest hold 11% to 15%. The specimen was taken from a patient who underwent chemoradiotherapy. Receptors originate from a human donor with HPV-associated anogenital cancer.

The V call is TRBV30, the J call TRBJ1-1; D is ambiguous. V lost 4 bases and J 0 bases, leaving 9 bases between the germline ends. The CDR3 is 13 amino acids. CDR1 and CDR2 from the germline V gene are GTSNPN and SVGIG (reference sequence). As DNA, the CDR3 is TGTGCCTGGACGGGAATTATGAACACTGAAGCTTTCTTT. Translating gives CAWTGIMNTEAFF.

This sequence joins TRBV5-5 and TRBJ1-5; no clear D gene. This CDR3 is 13 amino acids long. Germline loops: CDR1 SGHKS, CDR2 YYEKEE (reference sequence). V was trimmed by 0 bases and J by 4 bases, leaving 5 bases between them. CDR3 sequence (DNA): TGTGCCAGCAGCTTGGACATAAATCAGCCCCAGCATTTT. This gives the protein CASSLDINQPQHF.

The V gene is TRBV2, the J gene TRBJ1-4, with 10 bases matching TRBD1. This CDR3 region has 18 residues. The trim removed 4 bases at V and 3 bases at J, leaving 11 bases unmatched. Germline V gives CDR1 SNHLY, CDR2 FYNNEI. This CDR3 is CASSATGGLVVANEKLFF. CDR3 nucleotide sequence: TGTGCCAGCAGTGCGACAGGGGGCTTAGTAGTTGCTAATGAAAAACTGTTTTTT.

Only a few counts were recorded for this clone. The genes are TRBV2 and TRBJ2-7; maybe TRBD1 (5 bases). The CDR3 contains 15 residues. V was clipped by 3 bases and J by 2 bases, with 14 bases between them. Germline values: CDR1 SNHLY, CDR2 FYNNEI. Here the CDR3 reads CASSDSPTVAYEQYF. The CDR3 bases are TGTGCCAGCAGTGACTCCCCGACAGTTGCCTACGAGCAGTACTTC.

This rearrangement joins TRBV5-5 to TRBJ1-1; TRBD1 is a possible D gene (5 bases). The CDR3 has 16 residues. V shed 0 bases and J shed 3 bases, with 15 bases lying between them. The germline gives CDR1 SGHKS, CDR2 YYEKEE (reference sequence). CDR3 bases: TGTGCCAGCAGCTTGGCCTGGGCAGGGTTGGACACTGAAGCTTTCTTT. Protein: CASSLAWAGLDTEAFF.

This clone was seen more than once but under ten times. V is TRBV12-5 and J is TRBJ2-1; 9 positions agree with TRBD1. Germline-derived CDR1 and CDR2 are LGHNT and FRNRAP. The CDR3 is 17 residues long. V lost 7 bases and J lost 7; bases outside the gene matches: 17. The CDR3 nucleotides read TGTGCTAGTGCCCCGGGTTTGGGACAGGGAAAAGTAAATGAGCAGTTCTTC. Translated: CASAPGLGQGKVNEQFF.

This rearrangement joins TRBV19 to TRBJ1-1; TRBD1 is a possible D gene (6 bases). The V end lost 10 bases, the J end lost 4 bases, and 25 bases lay between the germline ends. This CDR3 is 16 amino acids long. The germline V gene encodes CDR1 LNHDA and CDR2 SQIVND (reference sequence). Here the CDR3 reads CATKRQAGSLVTEAFF. CDR3 bases: TGTGCCACTAAACGACAGGCCGGGAGTTTGGTCACTGAAGCTTTCTTT. Supplemented by reference TRBV19 and TRBJ1-1, the full variable domain reads DGGITQSPKYLFRKEGQNVTLSCEQNLNHDAMYWYRQDPGQGLRLIYYSQIVNDFQKGDIAEGYSVSREKKESFPLTVTSAQKNPTAFYLCATKRQAGSLVTEAFFGQGTRLTVV.

This clone was seen more than once but under ten times. The CDR3 protein is CASSPDRTEQFF. DNA for the CDR3: TGTGCCAGCAGCCCTGACAGAACTGAGCAGTTCTTC. V usage is TRBV7-2 and J usage is TRBJ2-1, with D maybe TRBD1 (5 bases). This CDR3 has 12 residues. From germline, CDR1 is SGHTA and CDR2 FQGNSA. V lost 5 bases to trimming and J lost 9 bases, with 11 bases between them.

The V gene is TRBV4-3, the J gene TRBJ1-1, with D uncertain. Germline CDR1 LGHNA, CDR2 YSLEER. This CDR3 has 14 residues. V lost 0 bases and J lost 0, with 5 bases in between. CDR3 residues: CASSQDNMNTEAFF. CDR3 coding DNA: TGCGCCAGCAGCCAAGACAACATGAACACTGAAGCTTTCTTT.

This clone was detected a few times. The V gene is TRBV2, the J gene TRBJ1-2, with D tentatively TRBD1 (5 bases). The ends were cut back, 2 bases at V and 8 bases at J, with 15 bases in the middle. From germline, CDR1 is SNHLY and CDR2 FYNNEI. CDR3 size: 14 residues. Written as DNA, the CDR3 is TGTGCCAGCAGTGAAACCCCCAGGGTTGGCGGCTACACCTTC. Its protein product is CASSETPRVGGYTF.

V gene TRBV10-2 combines with J gene TRBJ1-5, with D possibly being TRBD1 (6 bases). The CDR3 length is 14 residues. From germline, CDR1 is WSHSY and CDR2 SAAADI. Trimming stripped 0 bases from V and 9 bases from J, with 12 bases between. The CDR3 coding sequence is TGCGCCAGCAGTGAGTCAGGGGGGGTAGGGCCCCAGCATTTT. The encoded protein is CASSESGGVGPQHF.

The CDR3 is CASSVGLAGVPYNEQFF. The CDR3 region has the DNA TGTGCCAGCAGCGTAGGACTAGCGGGGGTCCCCTACAATGAGCAGTTCTTC. The chain links TRBV9 to TRBJ2-1, with TRBD2 matching over 12 bases. Trimming removed 0 bases from V and 2 bases from J; junction bases left unmatched: 3. The CDR3 length is 17 residues. The V gene's germline CDR1 is SGDLS and CDR2 YYNGEE.

V and J are TRBV10-3 and TRBJ1-4; 9 bases agree with TRBD1. J gave up 8 bases and V 0 bases, and 4 bases lay outside the gene matches. CDR3 length: 15 amino acids. Germline CDR1 and CDR2: ENHRY and SYGVKD. The CDR3 DNA reads as TGTGCCATCAGTGAGTCTACGACAGGGGGAGAAAAACTGTTTTTT. Translated: CAISESTTGGEKLFF.

This rearrangement joins TRBV28 to TRBJ1-2; TRBD1 matches 8 bases. Germline CDR1 MDHEN, CDR2 SYDVKM. The CDR3 runs to 13 residues. Germline trimming cut 3 bases from V and 7 bases from J; bases unmatched to any gene: 4. This chain's CDR3 is CASSFRGHRGYTF. CDR3 DNA sequence: TGTGCCAGCAGTTTCAGGGGGCACCGTGGCTACACCTTC.

This chain joins TRBV5-1 and TRBJ2-3; 14 positions agree with TRBD2. Trimming cost V 5 bases and J 2 bases; bases outside gene matches: 4. Looked up from germline, CDR1 is SGHRS and CDR2 is YFSETQ. The CDR3 contains 16 residues. The CDR3 bases are TGCGCCAGCAGGAGGACTAGCGGGGGGCCCACAGATACGCAGTATTTT. This codes for CASRRTSGGPTDTQYF.

This clone has just one count. The J gene is TRBJ2-7, the V gene TRBV2; tentative D call: TRBD2 (7 bases). Germline-derived CDR1 and CDR2 are SNHLY and FYNNEI. V gave up 0 bases and J gave up 12 bases, with 18 bases separating them. CDR3 size: 14 residues. CDR3 in DNA: TGTGCCAGCAGTGAAGCGCTGGGGGGAGGGGGACGGTACTTC. Translation: CASSEALGGGGRYF.

The genes are TRBV27 and TRBJ2-7, with D possibly called TRBD1 or TRBD2 (5 bases each). The V end was cut by 6 bases, the J end by 7 bases, with 10 bases between. CDR1 and CDR2 (germline): MNHEY, SMNVEV (reference sequence). This CDR3 has 11 amino acids. The CDR3 region is CASSRDREQYF. The CDR3 coding sequence is TGTGCCAGCAGCCGGGACCGGGAGCAGTACTTC.

The chain recombines TRBV18 with TRBJ2-7, with 9 bases identical to TRBD1. The CDR3 has 15 residues. The V and J ends lost 3 bases and 4 bases, in that order; junction bases with no gene match: 7. Germline V gene data show CDR1 as KGHSH and CDR2 as LQKENI. CDR3: CASSPGTGQRYEQYF. The CDR3, as DNA: TGTGCCAGCTCACCCGGGACAGGGCAAAGGTACGAGCAGTACTTC. The complete variable domain, with remaining parts taken from reference TRBV18 and TRBJ2-7, reads NAGVMQNPRHLVRRRGQEARLRCSPMKGHSHVYWYRQLPEEGLKFMVYLQKENIIDESGMPKERFSAEFPKEGPSILRIQQVVRGDSAAYFCASSPGTGQRYEQYFGPGTRLTVT.

CDR3: CASSDLLALRQGRTEAFF. CDR3 DNA: TGTGCCAGCAGCGACTTACTAGCGCTTCGACAGGGGAGAACTGAAGCTTTCTTT. The chain has TRBV7-9 and TRBJ1-1, with 8 bases fitting TRBD1. Per germline, CDR1 SEHNR and CDR2 FQNEAQ (reference sequence). The CDR3 length is 18 residues. Losses at the gene ends were 5 bases for V and 5 bases for J; bases not matched to a gene: 19.

This clone was counted between two and nine times. V and J are TRBV6-6 and TRBJ2-5, with D maybe TRBD2 (7 bases). The V and J ends lost 6 bases and 2 bases respectively, with 16 bases between them. Looked up from germline, CDR1 is MNHNY and CDR2 is SVGAGI (reference sequence). The CDR3 consists of 15 residues. The CDR3 DNA is TGTGCCAGCAGAGGACACGGGGGGACACAAGAGACCCAGTACTTC. The encoded protein is CASRGHGGTQETQYF.

The gene calls are TRBV7-2 and TRBJ1-2; 10 bases are a match to TRBD1. The CDR3 length is 15 residues. Germline-derived CDR1 and CDR2 are SGHTA and FQGNSA. V lost 1 base and J lost 6; bases outside the gene matches: 5. The CDR3 sequence is CASSLGRTGGNGYTF. CDR3 nucleotide sequence: TGTGCCAGCAGCTTAGGAAGGACAGGGGGAAATGGCTACACCTTC.

This rearrangement joins TRBV21-1 to TRBJ2-7; whether TRBD1, the table's D call, matches the DNA was not checked. TRBV21-1 is an annotated pseudogene. The CDR3 is 21 amino acids. CDR3 sequence: CASSKDPTTGTSPRRTYEQYF. CDR3 bases: TGTGCCAGCAGCAAAGATCCGACGACGGGGACATCGCCCCGCCGGACCTACGAGCAGTACTTC.

The chain carries TRBV9 and TRBJ2-5, with 7 bases fitting TRBD2. Trimming at V came to 3 bases and at J to 5 bases, leaving 7 bases not matched to a gene. Germline CDR1 is SGDLS and CDR2 is YYNGEE. This CDR3 is built from 14 residues. The CDR3 region is CASSGGGPGETQYF. The CDR3 DNA is TGTGCCAGCAGCGGCGGGGGACCCGGGGAGACCCAGTACTTC.

This clone has only one observation. The genes are TRBV6-1 and TRBJ2-3; 9 bases fit TRBD1. The germline V gene has CDR1 MNHNS and CDR2 SASEGT. V lost 7 bases, J lost 4 bases, and 9 bases stayed unmatched. This CDR3 comprises 15 residues. The CDR3 loop is CASTKGQGLADTQYF. The CDR3 DNA reads TGTGCCAGCACAAAGGGACAGGGTCTTGCAGATACGCAGTATTTT.